The rows below give T cell receptor beta chains drawn from one sample of a study of T cell responses to AZD1222 COVID-19 vaccine. Sequenced by immunoSEQ multiplex PCR; TCRdb stores in-frame clones only, minus some. This table holds about 160,000 clones, approximately 94% found once. Sequencing used peripheral blood, obtained 28 days after the second AZD1222 dose. These receptors were taken from an adult who received the AZD1222 COVID-19 vaccine. Both conserved end residues are trimmed from each CDR3.

>TRBV7-2|TRBJ2-7
ASSFGQHYEQY
>TRBV6-5|TRBJ2-3
ASRPSVDTQY
>TRBV2|TRBJ2-7
ASSAGSSYEQY
>TRBV27|TRBJ1-4
ASSSFGPGTGATNEKLF
>TRBV10-1|TRBJ1-2
ASSRTVNNYGYT
>TRBV13|TRBJ2-3
ASSLTLRLHTSTQY
>TRBV7-2|TRBJ2-7
ASSPRGAGENYEQY
>TRBV24-1|TRBJ2-1
ATSDSYGTSYNEQF
>TRBV3-1/TRBV3-2|TRBJ2-7
ASSQEPGTAARGEQY
>TRBV9|TRBJ2-7
ASSPHPREEDEQY
>TRBV28|TRBJ1-5
ASSVGQGFRQPQH
>TRBV5-1|TRBJ2-7
ASSLDGGGSYEQY
>TRBV27|TRBJ2-2
ASSLGRGPGELF
>TRBV7-9|TRBJ1-5
ASSTLRDNQPQH
>TRBV30|TRBJ2-7
ASDRGYEQY
>TRBV9|TRBJ2-2
ASSVGGGPGELF
>TRBV2|TRBJ2-2
ASSTSGTGELF
>TRBV7-8|TRBJ1-4
ASSFGSGVGANEKLF
>TRBV6-5|TRBJ1-2
ASTRTTGDYGYT
>TRBV4-2|TRBJ2-7
ASRGVYEQY
>TRBV2|TRBJ2-7
ASSTASYEQY
>TRBV6-2/TRBV6-3|TRBJ1-5
ASRPGLVRDNQPQH
>TRBV5-1|TRBJ1-1
ASSLGTVAGSTEAF
>TRBV6-5|TRBJ2-1
ASSRLAGDNEQF
>TRBV2|TRBJ2-7
ASGPRTGGEQY
>TRBV3-1/TRBV3-2|TRBJ1-1
ASSQDLLREAF
>TRBV5-1|TRBJ1-6
ASSLDPRVGPNSPLH
>TRBV6-5|TRBJ2-7
ASRDLAGLYEQY
>TRBV7-2|TRBJ2-7
ASSLGTGSYEQY
>TRBV5-1|TRBJ2-1
ASSRQGTEQF
>TRBV5-6|TRBJ1-2
ASSPWTGSTNYGYT
>TRBV30|TRBJ1-1
AWSFSPGGAF
>TRBV7-8|TRBJ1-5
ASSLGVSNQPQH
>TRBV3-1/TRBV3-2|TRBJ2-3
ASSPRTSATDTQY
>TRBV30|TRBJ1-2
AWSTRTAPYGYT
>TRBV7-2|TRBJ2-5
ASSLVRSGRSQETQY